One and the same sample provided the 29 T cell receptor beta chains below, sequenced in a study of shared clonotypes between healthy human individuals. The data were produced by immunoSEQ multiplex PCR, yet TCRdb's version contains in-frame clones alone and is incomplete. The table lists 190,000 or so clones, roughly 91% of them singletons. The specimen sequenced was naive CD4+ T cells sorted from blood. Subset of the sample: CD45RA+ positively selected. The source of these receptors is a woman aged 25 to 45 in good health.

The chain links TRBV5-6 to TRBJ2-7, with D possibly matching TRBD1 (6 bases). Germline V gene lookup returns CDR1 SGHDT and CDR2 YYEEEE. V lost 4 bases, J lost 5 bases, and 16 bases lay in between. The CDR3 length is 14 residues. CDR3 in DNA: TGTGCCAGCAGCACCGGGACACTGAGCAACGAGCAGTACTTC. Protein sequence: CASSTGTLSNEQYF.

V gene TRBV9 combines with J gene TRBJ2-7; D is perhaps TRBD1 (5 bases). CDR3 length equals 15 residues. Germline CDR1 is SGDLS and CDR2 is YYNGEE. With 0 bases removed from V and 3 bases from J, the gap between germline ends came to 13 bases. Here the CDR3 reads CASSVAVGHFYEQYF. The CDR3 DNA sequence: TGTGCCAGCAGCGTAGCTGTTGGACACTTCTACGAGCAGTACTTC. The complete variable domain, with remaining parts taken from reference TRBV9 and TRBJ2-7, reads DSGVTQTPKHLITATGQRVTLRCSPRSGDLSVYWYQQSLDQGLQFLIQYYNGEERAKGNILERFSAQQFPDLHSELNLSSLELGDSALYFCASSVAVGHFYEQYFGPGTRLTVT.

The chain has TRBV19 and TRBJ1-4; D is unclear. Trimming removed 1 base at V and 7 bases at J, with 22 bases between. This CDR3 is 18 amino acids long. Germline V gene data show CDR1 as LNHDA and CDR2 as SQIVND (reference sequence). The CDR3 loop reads CASSIGEFGLLLGEKLFF. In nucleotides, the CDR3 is TGTGCCAGTAGTATAGGTGAATTCGGCCTATTACTTGGTGAAAAACTGTTTTTT.

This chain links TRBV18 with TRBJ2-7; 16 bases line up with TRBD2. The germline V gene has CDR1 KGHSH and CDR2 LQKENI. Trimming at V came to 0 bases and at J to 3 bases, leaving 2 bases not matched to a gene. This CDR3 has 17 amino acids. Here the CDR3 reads CASSPPGLAGGIYEQYF. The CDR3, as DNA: TGTGCCAGCTCACCACCGGGACTAGCGGGAGGGATCTACGAGCAGTACTTC.

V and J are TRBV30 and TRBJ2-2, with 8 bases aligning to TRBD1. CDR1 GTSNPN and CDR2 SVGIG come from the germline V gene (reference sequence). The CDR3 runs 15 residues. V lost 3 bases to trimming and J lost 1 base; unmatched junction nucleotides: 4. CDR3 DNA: TGTGCCTGGAGCGCCGGGACAGGGAACACCGGGGAGCTGTTTTTT. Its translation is CAWSAGTGNTGELFF.

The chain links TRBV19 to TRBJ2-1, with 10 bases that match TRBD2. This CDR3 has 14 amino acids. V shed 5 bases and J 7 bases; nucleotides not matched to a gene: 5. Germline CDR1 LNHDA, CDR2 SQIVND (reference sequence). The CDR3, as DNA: TGTGCCAGTAGTCGGGCTAGCGGGAGTAATGAGCAGTTCTTC. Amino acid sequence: CASSRASGSNEQFF.

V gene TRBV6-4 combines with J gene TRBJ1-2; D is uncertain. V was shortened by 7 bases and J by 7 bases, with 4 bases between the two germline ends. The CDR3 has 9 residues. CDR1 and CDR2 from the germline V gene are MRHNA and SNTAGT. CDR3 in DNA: TGTGCCAGCATATCTGGCTACACCTTC. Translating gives CASISGYTF.

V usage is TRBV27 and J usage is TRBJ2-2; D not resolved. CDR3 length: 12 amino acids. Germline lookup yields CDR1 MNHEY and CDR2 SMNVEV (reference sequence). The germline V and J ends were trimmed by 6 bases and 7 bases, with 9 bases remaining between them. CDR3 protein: CASRQLGGELFF. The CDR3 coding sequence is TGTGCCAGCAGGCAATTGGGCGGGGAGCTGTTTTTT.

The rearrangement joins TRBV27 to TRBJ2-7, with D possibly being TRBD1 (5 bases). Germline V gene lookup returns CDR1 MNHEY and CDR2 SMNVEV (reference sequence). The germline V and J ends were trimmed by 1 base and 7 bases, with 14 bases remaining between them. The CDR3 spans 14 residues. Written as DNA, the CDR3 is TGTGCCAGCAGTTTATTCAATGGGGCAGGGGAGCAGTACTTC. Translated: CASSLFNGAGEQYF.

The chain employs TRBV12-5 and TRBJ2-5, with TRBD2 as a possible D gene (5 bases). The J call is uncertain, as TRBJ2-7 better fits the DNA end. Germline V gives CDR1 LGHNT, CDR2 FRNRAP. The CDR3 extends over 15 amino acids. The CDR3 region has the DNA TGTGCTAGTGCTCACGGACTTGGGTACGGCTACGAGCAGTACTTC. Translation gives CASAHGLGYGYEQYF.

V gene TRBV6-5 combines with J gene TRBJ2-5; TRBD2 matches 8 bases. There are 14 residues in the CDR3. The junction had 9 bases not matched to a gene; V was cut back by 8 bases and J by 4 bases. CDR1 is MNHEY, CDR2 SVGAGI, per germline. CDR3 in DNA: TGTGCCAGCCGGTGGCTAGCGGGTTCAGAGACCCAGTACTTC. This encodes CASRWLAGSETQYF.

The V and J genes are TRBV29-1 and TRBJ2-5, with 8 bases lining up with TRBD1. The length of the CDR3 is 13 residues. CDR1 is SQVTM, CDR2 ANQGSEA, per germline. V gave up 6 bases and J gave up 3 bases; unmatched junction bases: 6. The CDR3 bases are TGCAGCGTAGCCCAGGGGGCAAAAGAGACCCAGTACTTC. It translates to CSVAQGAKETQYF.

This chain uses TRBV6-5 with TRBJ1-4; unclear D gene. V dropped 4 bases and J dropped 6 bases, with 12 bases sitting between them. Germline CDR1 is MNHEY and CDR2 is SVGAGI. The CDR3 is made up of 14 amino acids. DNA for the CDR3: TGTGCCAGCAGTTTGGACCTTTCCTATGAAAAACTGTTTTTT. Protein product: CASSLDLSYEKLFF.

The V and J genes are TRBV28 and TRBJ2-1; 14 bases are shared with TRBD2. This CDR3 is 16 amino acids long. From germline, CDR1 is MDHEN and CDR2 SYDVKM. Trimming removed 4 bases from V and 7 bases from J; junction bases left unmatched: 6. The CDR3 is CASSSRLAGGLNEQFF. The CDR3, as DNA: TGTGCCAGCAGTTCCCGACTAGCGGGAGGGCTTAATGAGCAGTTCTTC.

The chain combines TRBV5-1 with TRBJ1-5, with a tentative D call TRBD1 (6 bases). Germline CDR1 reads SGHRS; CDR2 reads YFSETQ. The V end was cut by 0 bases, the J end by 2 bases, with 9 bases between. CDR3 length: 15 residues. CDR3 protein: CASSLAGAGNQPQHF. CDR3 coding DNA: TGCGCCAGCAGCTTGGCAGGGGCTGGCAATCAGCCCCAGCATTTT. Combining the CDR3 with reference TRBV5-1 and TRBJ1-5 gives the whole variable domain KAGVTQTPRYLIKTRGQQVTLSCSPISGHRSVSWYQQTPGQGLQFLFEYFSETQRNKGNFPGRFSGRQFSNSRSEMNVSTLELGDSALYLCASSLAGAGNQPQHFGDGTRLSIL.

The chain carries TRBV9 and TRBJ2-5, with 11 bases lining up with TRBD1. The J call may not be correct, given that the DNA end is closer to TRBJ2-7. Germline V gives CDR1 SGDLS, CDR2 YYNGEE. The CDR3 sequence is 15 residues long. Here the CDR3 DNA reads TGTGCCAGCAGCGTGGGGACAGGGGGATACTACGAGCAGTACTTC. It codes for CASSVGTGGYYEQYF.

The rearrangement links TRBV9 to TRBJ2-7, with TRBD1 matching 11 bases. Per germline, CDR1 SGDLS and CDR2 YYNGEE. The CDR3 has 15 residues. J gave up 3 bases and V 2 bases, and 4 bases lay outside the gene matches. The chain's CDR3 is CASSVGTGGYYEQYF. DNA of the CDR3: TGTGCCAGCAGCGTGGGGACAGGGGGATACTACGAGCAGTACTTC.

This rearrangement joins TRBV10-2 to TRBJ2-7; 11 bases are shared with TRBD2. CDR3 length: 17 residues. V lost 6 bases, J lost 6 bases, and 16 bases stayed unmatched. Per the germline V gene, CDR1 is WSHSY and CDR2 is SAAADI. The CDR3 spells CASRELGLAGHSGEQYF. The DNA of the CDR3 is TGCGCCAGCAGAGAACTAGGACTAGCGGGTCACTCGGGCGAGCAGTACTTC.

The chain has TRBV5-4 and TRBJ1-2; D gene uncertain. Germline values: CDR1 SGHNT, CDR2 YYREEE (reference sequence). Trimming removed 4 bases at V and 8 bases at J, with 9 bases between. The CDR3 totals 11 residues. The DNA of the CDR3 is TGTGCCAGCAGCGGTGGATGGGGCTACACCTTC. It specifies CASSGGWGYTF.

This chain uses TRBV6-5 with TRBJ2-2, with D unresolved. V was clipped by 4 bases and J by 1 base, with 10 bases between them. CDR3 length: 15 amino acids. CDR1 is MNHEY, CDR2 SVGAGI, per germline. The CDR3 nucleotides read TGTGCCAGCAGTTTGGGGTTGTTGAACACCGGGGAGCTGTTTTTT. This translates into CASSLGLLNTGELFF.

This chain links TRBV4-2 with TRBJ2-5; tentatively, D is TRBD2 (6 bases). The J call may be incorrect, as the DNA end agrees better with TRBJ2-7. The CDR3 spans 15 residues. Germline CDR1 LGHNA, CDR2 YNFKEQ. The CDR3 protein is CASSQVDGSSYEQYF. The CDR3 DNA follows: TGTGCCAGCAGCCAAGTAGACGGGAGCTCCTACGAGCAGTACTTC.

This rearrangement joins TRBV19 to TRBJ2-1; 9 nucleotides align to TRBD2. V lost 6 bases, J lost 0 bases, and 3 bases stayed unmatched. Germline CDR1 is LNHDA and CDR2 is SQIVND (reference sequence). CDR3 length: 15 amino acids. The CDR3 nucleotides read TGTGCCAGTAGGACAGCGGGAGGCTCCTACAATGAGCAGTTCTTC. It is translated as CASRTAGGSYNEQFF.

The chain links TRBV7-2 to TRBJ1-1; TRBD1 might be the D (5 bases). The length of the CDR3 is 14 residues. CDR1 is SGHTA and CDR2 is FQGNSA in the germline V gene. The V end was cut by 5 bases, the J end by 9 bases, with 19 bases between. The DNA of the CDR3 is TGTGCCAGCAGCGGCCGAAGGGCCGAGGGGAAAGCTTTCTTT. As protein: CASSGRRAEGKAFF.

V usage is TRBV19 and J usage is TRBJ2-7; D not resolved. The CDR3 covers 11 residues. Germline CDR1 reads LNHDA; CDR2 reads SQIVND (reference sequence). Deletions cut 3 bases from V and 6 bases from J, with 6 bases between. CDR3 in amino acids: CASSIGIEQYF. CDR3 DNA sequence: TGTGCCAGTAGTATCGGAATCGAGCAGTACTTC.

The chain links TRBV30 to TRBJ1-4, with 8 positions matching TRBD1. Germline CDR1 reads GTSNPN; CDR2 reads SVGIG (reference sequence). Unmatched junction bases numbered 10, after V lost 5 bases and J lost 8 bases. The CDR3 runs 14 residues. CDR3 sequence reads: CAWGPDRVEEKLFF. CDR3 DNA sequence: TGTGCCTGGGGTCCGGACAGGGTTGAAGAAAAACTGTTTTTT.

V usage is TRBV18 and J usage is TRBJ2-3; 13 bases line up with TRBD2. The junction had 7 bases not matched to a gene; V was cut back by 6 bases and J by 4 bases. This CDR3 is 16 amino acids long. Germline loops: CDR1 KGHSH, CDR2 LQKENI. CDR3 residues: CASSPGLAGEADTQYF. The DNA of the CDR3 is TGTGCCAGCTCCCCCGGACTAGCGGGAGAGGCAGATACGCAGTATTTT.

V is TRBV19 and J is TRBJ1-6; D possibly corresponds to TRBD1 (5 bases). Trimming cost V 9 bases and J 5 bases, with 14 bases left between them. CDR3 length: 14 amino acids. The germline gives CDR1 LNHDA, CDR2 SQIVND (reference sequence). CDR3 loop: CASTRDENNSPLHF. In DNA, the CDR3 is TGTGCCAGCACCCGGGACGAGAATAATTCACCCCTCCACTTT.

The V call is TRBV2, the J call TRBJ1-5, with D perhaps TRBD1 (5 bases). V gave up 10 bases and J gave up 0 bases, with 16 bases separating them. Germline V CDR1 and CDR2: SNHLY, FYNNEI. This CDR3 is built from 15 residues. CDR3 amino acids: CATGLGVTSNQPQHF. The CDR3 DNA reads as TGTGCCACGGGGCTCGGGGTAACTAGCAATCAGCCCCAGCATTTT.

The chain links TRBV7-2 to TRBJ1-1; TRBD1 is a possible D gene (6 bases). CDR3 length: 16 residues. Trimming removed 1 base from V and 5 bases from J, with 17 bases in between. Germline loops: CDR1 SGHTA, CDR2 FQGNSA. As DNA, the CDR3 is TGTGCCAGCAGCTTAGTTGGCGGGGGCGCGAGTACTGAAGCTTTCTTT. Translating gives CASSLVGGGASTEAFF.